This T cell receptor beta chain was observed in a study of blood T cells in healthy people across ages. Study-wide points: The recorded TCR beta diversity per million T cells decreased in a roughly linear manner with age.

The second PCR ran about 6 to 12 cycles with a sample-barcoded 5' primer and J-beta primers. TCRdb re-derived calls from the 5' RACE reads in MiXCR, one entry per CDR3 protein. Here the sample spans about 810,000 distinct CDR3 sequences, around 36% being singletons. Russia was home to the donors, healthy Caucasian individuals aged roughly 6 to 90. With 6 bases removed from V and 0 bases from J, the gap between germline ends came to 10 bases. CDR1 MNHEY and CDR2 SVGEGT come from the germline V gene. The CDR3 length is 14 residues. This clonotype was recorded a few times. Its antigen is unknown. The sequence derives from a man between 18 and 35 years old in good health. The sample was blood. The J gene is TRBJ2-3, the V gene TRBV6-2 or TRBV6-3; D is unclear. The CDR3 spells CASRDHPSTDTQYF. In DNA, the CDR3 is TGTGCCAGCAGGGACCACCCTAGCACAGATACGCAGTATTTT.